The sequence of this T cell receptor (beta chain) was determined in a study of siplizumab effects on memory and regulatory T cells. A note on this clone: Its antigen is still unknown.

Study-wide results and limits: Naive T cells appeared more varied than memory cells and looked like key alloresponse contributors.

Around 100,000 TCR templates per sample were assayed. Produced via immunoSEQ multiplex PCR; TCRdb's table is partial and in-frame only. Of more than 85,000 clones listed, about 91% are singletons. Looked up from germline, CDR1 is LGHNA and CDR2 is YNFKEQ. CDR3 length: 16 residues. J lost 6 bases, V lost 1 base, and 12 bases had no gene match. The sequence came from a human donor in good health. J is TRBJ2-7 and V is TRBV4-2; 7 positions agree with TRBD2. The sample comprised Tregs sorted from blood. The CDR3 DNA follows: TGTGCCAGCAGCCAAGTTCCAGCGGGGCATTTAAGCGAGCAGTACTTC. Amino acid sequence: CASSQVPAGHLSEQYF.